This record covers a single TCR beta chain. V lost 2 bases and J 7 bases, leaving 15 bases between the germline ends. The CDR3 extends over 14 amino acids. Germline lookup yields CDR1 SGHRS and CDR2 YFSETQ. The data were taken from a study of blood T cell repertoires in COVID-19. Across the study: Both acute and convalescent COVID-19 samples were obtained from the United States, Italy and Spain. From T cells, B-cell-depleted T cells, or PBMCs came the material, which was cDNA or gDNA.

In the authors' workflow: Amplification from reference gene primers served as the basis for estimated nucleated cell counts. Generated by immunoSEQ multiplex PCR, the TCRdb table keeps only in-frame clones and is missing some. V and J calls and clone size are as listed in that table; D and trimming were resolved from the DNA. The sample includes hundreds of thousands of clones, 85% of them seen just once. V is TRBV5-1 and J is TRBJ1-1; TRBD1 might be the D (5 bases). The receptor was isolated from a young woman with acute or convalescent COVID-19. The sequenced material came from peripheral blood. DNA for the CDR3: TGCGCCAGCAGCTTTTCGGATTGGGGCGATGAAGCTTTCTTT. Encoded protein: CASSFSDWGDEAFF. The variable domain in full, with the rest retrieved from reference TRBV5-1 and TRBJ1-1, is KAGVTQTPRYLIKTRGQQVTLSCSPISGHRSVSWYQQTPGQGLQFLFEYFSETQRNKGNFPGRFSGRQFSNSRSEMNVSTLELGDSALYLCASSFSDWGDEAFFGQGTRLTVV.